The 31 T cell receptor beta chains below were found in one sample sequenced in a study of blood T cell repertoires in COVID-19. Produced via immunoSEQ multiplex PCR; TCRdb's table is partial and in-frame only. The table shows 150,000 to 200,000 clones, with approximately 80% occurring only once. Sequencing was done on a sample of PBMCs or T cells enriched from blood (not recorded which). These receptors originate from a man aged 65 to 79 who had been exposed to COVID-19.

The gene calls are TRBV7-2 and TRBJ2-2, with D possibly matching TRBD2 (7 bases). CDR3 length equals 15 residues. V was clipped by 4 bases and J by 5 bases, with 14 bases between them. The V gene's germline CDR1 is SGHTA and CDR2 FQGNSA. CDR3 amino acids: CASSSLGGGTGELFF. In DNA, the CDR3 is TGTGCCAGCAGCTCCTTGGGAGGGGGGACCGGGGAGCTGTTTTTT.

CDR3: CAWSVTGYGYTF. The CDR3 nucleotides are TGTGCCTGGAGTGTAACTGGCTATGGCTACACCTTC. This chain uses TRBV30 with TRBJ1-2, with D hard to call. The CDR3 length is 12 residues. Trimming pared 0 bases from V and 4 bases from J, leaving 6 bases between. Germline values: CDR1 GTSNPN, CDR2 SVGIG (reference sequence).

The gene calls are TRBV5-1 and TRBJ2-1; a weak D match, TRBD2 (5 bases). Germline CDR1 is SGHRS and CDR2 is YFSETQ. The CDR3 spans 13 residues. V was pared by 1 base and J by 4 bases, with 6 bases between. CDR3 nucleotide sequence: TGCGCCAGCAGCTTGCCGGGGTACAATGAGCAGTTCTTC. Its protein is CASSLPGYNEQFF.

V and J are TRBV7-2 and TRBJ1-2; D is uncertain. The length of the CDR3 is 13 residues. Germline V lookup: CDR1 SGHTA, CDR2 FQGNSA. The V end lost 5 bases, the J end lost 8 bases, and 15 bases lay between the germline ends. CDR3 nucleotide sequence: TGTGCCAGCAGCCAATATACCGGGGTCGGCTACACCTTC. Its protein product is CASSQYTGVGYTF.

This CDR3 is CASSIGGQGGEAFF. Here the CDR3 DNA reads TGTGCCAGTAGTATCGGGGGACAGGGAGGTGAAGCTTTCTTT. The V and J genes are TRBV19 and TRBJ1-1; 9 bases map to TRBD1. The CDR3 totals 14 residues. The germline CDR1 and CDR2 sequences are LNHDA and SQIVND (reference sequence). The junction had 6 bases not matched to a gene; V was cut back by 3 bases and J by 7 bases. The full variable domain, rest sourced from reference TRBV19 and TRBJ1-1, is DGGITQSPKYLFRKEGQNVTLSCEQNLNHDAMYWYRQDPGQGLRLIYYSQIVNDFQKGDIAEGYSVSREKKESFPLTVTSAQKNPTAFYLCASSIGGQGGEAFFGQGTRLTVV.

This chain uses TRBV7-9 with TRBJ1-2, with 7 bases that match TRBD1. The CDR3 is 14 amino acids. The V and J ends lost 2 bases and 5 bases, in that order; junction bases with no gene match: 5. In germline, CDR1 is SEHNR, CDR2 FQNEAQ (reference sequence). CDR3 in amino acids: CASSLSEGAYGYTF. The DNA of the CDR3 is TGTGCCAGCAGCTTAAGTGAGGGGGCTTATGGCTACACCTTC.

The genes are TRBV5-1 and TRBJ2-7; the match to TRBD2 covers 14 bases. Per germline, CDR1 SGHRS and CDR2 YFSETQ. The V and J ends lost 0 bases and 5 bases, in that order; junction bases with no gene match: 1. This CDR3 region has 15 residues. The CDR3 DNA follows: TGCGCCAGCAGCTTGGGGACTAGCGGGGGGAACGAGCAGTACTTC. It specifies CASSLGTSGGNEQYF.

The chain couples TRBV18 to TRBJ1-2, with 9 positions matching TRBD1. Unmatched junction bases numbered 7, after V lost 1 base and J lost 7 bases. The CDR3 loop spans 15 amino acids. Per germline, CDR1 KGHSH and CDR2 LQKENI. CDR3 loop: CASSPQGQGIIGYTF. The CDR3 region has the DNA TGTGCCAGCTCACCACAGGGACAGGGAATAATTGGCTACACCTTC.

The chain links TRBV7-2 to TRBJ1-5, with D tentatively TRBD1 (6 bases). V lost 1 base and J lost 1, with 17 bases in between. CDR1 and CDR2 (germline): SGHTA, FQGNSA. This CDR3 comprises 18 residues. The CDR3 here is CASSLGGATGTSNQPQHF. The CDR3 coding sequence is TGTGCCAGCAGCTTAGGGGGAGCTACGGGGACAAGCAATCAGCCCCAGCATTTT.

This chain joins TRBV5-4 and TRBJ2-1; possible D gene TRBD1, 5 bases. Between the trimmed V and J ends, which lost 0 bases and 8 bases, there was a span of 18 bases. This CDR3 is 16 amino acids long. Germline values: CDR1 SGHNT, CDR2 YYREEE (reference sequence). CDR3 sequence: CASSLAVLGAVDEQFF. CDR3 bases: TGTGCCAGCAGCTTGGCCGTCCTTGGGGCCGTAGATGAGCAGTTCTTC.

This sequence joins TRBV7-7 and TRBJ2-7, with 7 bases aligning to TRBD1. This CDR3 has 14 residues. V shed 4 bases and J 5 bases; nucleotides not matched to a gene: 8. The germline V gene has CDR1 SSHAT and CDR2 FNYEAQ (reference sequence). The CDR3 DNA follows: TGTGCCAGCAGCTCGGGACAGAAGTTCGACGAGCAGTACTTC. This gives the protein CASSSGQKFDEQYF.

CDR3 nucleotides: TGTGCCAGCATGGGCCCCTGGACTGAAGCTTTCTTT. As protein: CASMGPWTEAFF. The chain carries TRBV19 and TRBJ1-1, with D unresolved. Trimming left V 9 bases short and J 5 bases short, with 13 bases between. CDR1 is LNHDA and CDR2 is SQIVND in the germline V gene (reference sequence). CDR3 length: 12 residues.

This chain uses TRBV7-2 with TRBJ1-2, with D possibly TRBD1 on 6 matching bases. The germline gives CDR1 SGHTA, CDR2 FQGNSA. Trimming took 3 bases from V and 7 from J, leaving 21 bases between them. There are 16 residues in the CDR3. The CDR3 DNA follows: TGTGCCAGCAGCTTGGGGGCAGGGCTATCGGGGCGTGGCTACACCTTC. As protein: CASSLGAGLSGRGYTF.

The J gene is TRBJ2-3, the V gene TRBV18, with a possible D match to TRBD1 (5 bases). The CDR3 has 13 residues. Looked up from germline, CDR1 is KGHSH and CDR2 is LQKENI. Trimming removed 3 bases at V and 7 bases at J, with 11 bases between. CDR3 amino acids: CASSPDQGNTQYF. Written as DNA, the CDR3 is TGTGCCAGCTCACCTGATCAGGGAAATACGCAGTATTTT.

This clone was counted a single time. As DNA, the CDR3 is TGTGCCAGCAGTTTCCGTACGGCCCCGACGGGGGGTGGCTACACCTTC. This codes for CASSFRTAPTGGGYTF. The chain employs TRBV27 and TRBJ1-2, with D possibly TRBD1 on 5 matching bases. Germline CDR1 and CDR2: MNHEY and SMNVEV (reference sequence). Between the trimmed V and J ends, which lost 3 bases and 7 bases, there was a span of 21 bases. CDR3 length: 16 amino acids.

This chain links TRBV7-9 with TRBJ1-3; 7 bases are a match to TRBD1. J was trimmed by 4 bases and V by 5 bases; bases with no gene match: 8. Germline CDR1 SEHNR, CDR2 FQNEAQ (reference sequence). CDR3 length equals 15 residues. For the CDR3, the DNA is TGTGCCAGCAGCCCGACGGGACAGTTAGGAAACACCATATATTTT. It codes for CASSPTGQLGNTIYF. Variable domain in full (rest from reference TRBV7-9 and TRBJ1-3): DTGVSQNPRHKITKRGQNVTFRCDPISEHNRLYWYRQTLGQGPEFLTYFQNEAQLEKSRLLSDRFSAERPKGSFSTLEIQRTEQGDSAMYLCASSPTGQLGNTIYFGEGSWLTVV.

V gene TRBV29-1 combines with J gene TRBJ2-5, with D possibly being TRBD1 (5 bases). The V end lost 5 bases, the J end lost 1 base, and 5 bases lay between the germline ends. The CDR3 covers 11 residues. In germline, CDR1 is SQVTM, CDR2 ANQGSEA. CDR3 coding DNA: TGCAGCGTTACAGGCCAAGAGACCCAGTACTTC. This codes for CSVTGQETQYF.

The genes are TRBV11-2 and TRBJ1-5; perhaps TRBD1 as D (6 bases). The germline V and J ends were trimmed by 1 base and 4 bases, with 11 bases remaining between them. This CDR3 region has 15 residues. Germline V gene data show CDR1 as SGHAT and CDR2 as FQNNGV. The CDR3 is CASSLVTGFNQPQHF. The CDR3 DNA is TGTGCCAGCAGCTTAGTGACAGGTTTTAATCAGCCCCAGCATTTT.

The V and J genes are TRBV19 and TRBJ1-5; the D is unclear. The CDR3 contains 13 residues. CDR1 is LNHDA, CDR2 SQIVND, per germline (reference sequence). Trimming removed 7 bases from V and 5 bases from J, with 12 bases in between. The DNA for the CDR3 is TGTGCCAGTACTCGAAGCCGCGATCAGCCCCAGCATTTT. It specifies CASTRSRDQPQHF.

This sequence joins TRBV2 and TRBJ1-5; maybe TRBD1 (5 bases). The V end was cut by 1 base, the J end by 3 bases, with 13 bases between. The CDR3 contains 16 residues. Germline V CDR1 and CDR2: SNHLY, FYNNEI. CDR3 nucleotide sequence: TGTGCCAGCAGTGAAGACACATCGGGACTCAATCAGCCCCAGCATTTT. Its translation: CASSEDTSGLNQPQHF.

The chain recombines TRBV7-6 with TRBJ1-4; 7 nucleotides align to TRBD1. CDR3 length: 15 amino acids. V trimming: 1 base; J trimming: 4 bases; junction bases outside the gene matches: 3. CDR1 and CDR2 from the germline V gene are SGHVS and FNYEAQ. The CDR3 bases are TGTGCCAGCAGCTTAGTGACAGGGAGTAATGAAAAACTGTTTTTT. This codes for CASSLVTGSNEKLFF.

The chain recombines TRBV19 with TRBJ2-2; perhaps TRBD1 as D (5 bases). This CDR3 region has 14 residues. V lost 7 bases and J 7 bases, leaving 16 bases between the germline ends. In germline, CDR1 is LNHDA, CDR2 SQIVND (reference sequence). CDR3 nucleotide sequence: TGTGCCAGTACCTATGGGGCGTTCGGCGGGGAGCTGTTTTTT. It yields the protein CASTYGAFGGELFF.

The chain combines TRBV4-3 with TRBJ1-4, with TRBD1 identical over 10 bases. J was trimmed by 0 bases and V by 1 base; bases with no gene match: 5. Germline values: CDR1 LGHNA, CDR2 YSLEER. The CDR3 totals 18 residues. The CDR3 coding sequence is TGCGCCAGCAGCCAAGGACAGGGGGCTAGGGCAACTAATGAAAAACTGTTTTTT. As protein: CASSQGQGARATNEKLFF.

The CDR3 loop reads CASSMGAGYAYEQYF. The CDR3 DNA follows: TGTGCCAGTAGTATGGGGGCAGGGTATGCCTACGAGCAGTACTTC. The chain combines TRBV19 with TRBJ2-7, with D tentatively TRBD1 (6 bases). The CDR3 spans 15 residues. Germline V gene sequence: CDR1 LNHDA, CDR2 SQIVND (reference sequence). V dropped 3 bases and J dropped 2 bases, with 14 bases sitting between them.

V and J are TRBV10-2 and TRBJ1-6, with D perhaps TRBD1 (5 bases). The V end lost 6 bases, the J end lost 6 bases, and 12 bases lay between the germline ends. The length of the CDR3 is 14 residues. The germline V gene encodes CDR1 WSHSY and CDR2 SAAADI. CDR3 nucleotide sequence: TGCGCCAGCAGGGGGCCCGCCGGTAATTCACCCCTCCACTTT. As protein: CASRGPAGNSPLHF.

The chain uses TRBV19 and TRBJ1-2, with 7 bases that match TRBD1. Germline V gene sequence: CDR1 LNHDA, CDR2 SQIVND (reference sequence). Trimming at V came to 3 bases and at J to 5 bases, leaving 18 bases not matched to a gene. This CDR3 has 18 residues. The CDR3 nucleotides read TGTGCCAGTAGTATCTTCCAGGGCTACAGGGGAATGGGATATGGCTACACCTTC. This sequence encodes CASSIFQGYRGMGYGYTF. Using reference TRBV19 and TRBJ1-2 for the parts outside the CDR3, the full variable domain is DGGITQSPKYLFRKEGQNVTLSCEQNLNHDAMYWYRQDPGQGLRLIYYSQIVNDFQKGDIAEGYSVSREKKESFPLTVTSAQKNPTAFYLCASSIFQGYRGMGYGYTFGSGTRLTVV.

The genes are TRBV7-2 and TRBJ2-3, with TRBD2 identical over 7 bases. The CDR3 has 16 residues. Germline lookup yields CDR1 SGHTA and CDR2 FQGNSA. V lost 1 base, J lost 2 bases, and 6 bases stayed unmatched. The CDR3 sequence: CASSLVWAGDTDTQYF. The DNA of the CDR3 is TGTGCCAGCAGCTTAGTTTGGGCGGGGGACACAGATACGCAGTATTTT.

The chain joins TRBV3-1 (or the pseudogene TRBV3-2) to TRBJ2-4, with TRBD2 identical over 7 bases. V lost 4 bases, J lost 2 bases, and 14 bases stayed unmatched. This CDR3 contains 18 residues. Germline V CDR1 and CDR2: LGHDT, YNNKEL (reference sequence). Written as DNA, the CDR3 is TGTGCCAGCAGCCCCCGTGTGGGTTCGGGGGGAACCAAAAACATTCAGTACTTC. Translated: CASSPRVGSGGTKNIQYF.

The chain couples TRBV19 to TRBJ1-4; tentative D call: TRBD1 (5 bases). The CDR3 totals 15 residues. V dropped 3 bases and J dropped 6 bases, with 14 bases sitting between them. Germline loops: CDR1 LNHDA, CDR2 SQIVND (reference sequence). CDR3 amino acids: CASSISSGGDEKLFF. The CDR3 DNA sequence: TGTGCCAGTAGTATTTCCTCGGGAGGGGATGAAAAACTGTTTTTT. Supplemented by reference TRBV19 and TRBJ1-4, the full variable domain reads DGGITQSPKYLFRKEGQNVTLSCEQNLNHDAMYWYRQDPGQGLRLIYYSQIVNDFQKGDIAEGYSVSREKKESFPLTVTSAQKNPTAFYLCASSISSGGDEKLFFGSGTQLSVL.

This clone has a handful of counts. The rearrangement uses TRBV6-5 and TRBJ1-1; the D gene is possibly TRBD1 (6 bases). Between the trimmed V and J ends, which lost 7 bases and 4 bases, there was a span of 16 bases. CDR3 length: 14 residues. CDR1 is MNHEY and CDR2 is SVGAGI in the germline V gene. The CDR3 here is CASNILQGGTEAFF. CDR3 nucleotides: TGTGCCAGCAATATACTACAGGGTGGCACTGAAGCTTTCTTT.

Only a few counts were recorded for this clone. The rearrangement links TRBV6-5 to TRBJ2-7, with D perhaps TRBD1 (6 bases). CDR1 is MNHEY, CDR2 SVGAGI, per germline. The CDR3 runs to 12 residues. V shed 5 bases and J shed 6 bases, with 11 bases lying between them. CDR3 in DNA: TGTGCCAGCAGTCGACAGGTGGGCGAGCAGTACTTC. Translating it yields CASSRQVGEQYF.